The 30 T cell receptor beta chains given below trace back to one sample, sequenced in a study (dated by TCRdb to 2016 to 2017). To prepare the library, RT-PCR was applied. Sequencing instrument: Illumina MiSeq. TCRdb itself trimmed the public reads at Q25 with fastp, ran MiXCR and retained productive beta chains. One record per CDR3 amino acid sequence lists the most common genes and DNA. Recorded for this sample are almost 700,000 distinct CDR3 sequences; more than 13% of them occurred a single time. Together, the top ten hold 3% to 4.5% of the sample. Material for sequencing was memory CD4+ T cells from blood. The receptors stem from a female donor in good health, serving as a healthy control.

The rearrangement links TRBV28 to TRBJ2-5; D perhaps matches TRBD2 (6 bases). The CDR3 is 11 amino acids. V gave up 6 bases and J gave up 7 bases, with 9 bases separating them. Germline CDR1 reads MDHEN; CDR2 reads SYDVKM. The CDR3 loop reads CASREEGTQYF. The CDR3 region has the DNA TGTGCCAGCAGAGAGGAGGGGACCCAGTACTTC.

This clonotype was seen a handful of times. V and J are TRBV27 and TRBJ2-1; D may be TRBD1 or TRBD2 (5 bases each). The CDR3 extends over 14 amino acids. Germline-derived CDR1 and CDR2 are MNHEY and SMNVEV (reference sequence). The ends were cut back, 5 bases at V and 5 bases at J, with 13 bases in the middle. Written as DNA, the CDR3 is TGTGCCAGCAGTCCTTGGGACGCTGACAATGAGCAGTTCTTC. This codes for CASSPWDADNEQFF.

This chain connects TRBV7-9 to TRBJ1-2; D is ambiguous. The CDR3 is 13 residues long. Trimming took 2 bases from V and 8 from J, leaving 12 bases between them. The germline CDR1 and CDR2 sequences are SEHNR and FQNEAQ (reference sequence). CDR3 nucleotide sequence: TGTGCCAGCAGCTTACCGCCAGTGCGGGGCTACACCTTC. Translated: CASSLPPVRGYTF. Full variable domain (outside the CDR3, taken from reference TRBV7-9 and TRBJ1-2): DTGVSQNPRHKITKRGQNVTFRCDPISEHNRLYWYRQTLGQGPEFLTYFQNEAQLEKSRLLSDRFSAERPKGSFSTLEIQRTEQGDSAMYLCASSLPPVRGYTFGSGTRLTVV.

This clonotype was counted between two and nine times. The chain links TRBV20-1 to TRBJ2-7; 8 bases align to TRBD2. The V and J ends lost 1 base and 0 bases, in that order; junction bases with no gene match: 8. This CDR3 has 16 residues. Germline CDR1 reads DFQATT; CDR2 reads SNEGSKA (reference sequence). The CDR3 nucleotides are TGCAGTGCTAGAGGGACTAGCTTCCTCAGCTCCTACGAGCAGTACTTC. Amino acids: CSARGTSFLSSYEQYF.

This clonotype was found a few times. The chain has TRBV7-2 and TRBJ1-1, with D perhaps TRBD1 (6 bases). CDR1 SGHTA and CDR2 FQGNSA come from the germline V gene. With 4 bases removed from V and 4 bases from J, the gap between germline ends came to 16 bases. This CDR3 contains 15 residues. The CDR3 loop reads CASSYSGVLGTEAFF. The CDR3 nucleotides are TGTGCCAGCAGCTATTCAGGGGTCCTAGGCACTGAAGCTTTCTTT.

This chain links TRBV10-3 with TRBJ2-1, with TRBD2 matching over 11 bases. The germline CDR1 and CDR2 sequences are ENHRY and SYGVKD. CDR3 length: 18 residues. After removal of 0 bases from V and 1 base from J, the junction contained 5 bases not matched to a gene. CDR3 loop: CAISESGTSGRSYNEQFF. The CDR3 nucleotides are TGTGCCATCAGTGAGTCTGGAACTAGCGGGAGATCCTACAATGAGCAGTTCTTC.

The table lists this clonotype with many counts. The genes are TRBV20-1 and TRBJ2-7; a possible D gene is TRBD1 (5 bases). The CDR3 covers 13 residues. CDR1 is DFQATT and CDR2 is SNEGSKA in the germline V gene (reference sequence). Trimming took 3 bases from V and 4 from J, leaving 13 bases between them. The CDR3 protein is CSASIPRVYEQYF. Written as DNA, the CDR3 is TGCAGTGCTAGTATTCCCAGGGTTTACGAGCAGTACTTC.

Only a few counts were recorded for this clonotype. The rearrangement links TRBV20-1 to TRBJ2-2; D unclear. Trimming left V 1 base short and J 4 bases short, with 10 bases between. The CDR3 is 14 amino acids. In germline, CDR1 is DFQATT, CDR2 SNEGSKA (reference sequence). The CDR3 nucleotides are TGCAGTGCTAGAGTATCGGCACGCACCGGGGAGCTGTTTTTT. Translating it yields CSARVSARTGELFF.

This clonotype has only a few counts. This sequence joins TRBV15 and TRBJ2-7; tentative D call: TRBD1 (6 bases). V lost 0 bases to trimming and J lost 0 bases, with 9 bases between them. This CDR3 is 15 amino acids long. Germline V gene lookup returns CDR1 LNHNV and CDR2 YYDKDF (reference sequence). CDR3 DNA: TGTGCCACCAGCAGAGATCCACAGGGCTCCTACGAGCAGTACTTC. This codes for CATSRDPQGSYEQYF. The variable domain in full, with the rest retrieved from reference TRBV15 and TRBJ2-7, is DAMVIQNPRYQVTQFGKPVTLSCSQTLNHNVMYWYQQKSSQAPKLLFHYYDKDFNNEADTPDNFQSRRPNTSFCFLDIRSPGLGDTAMYLCATSRDPQGSYEQYFGPGTRLTVT.

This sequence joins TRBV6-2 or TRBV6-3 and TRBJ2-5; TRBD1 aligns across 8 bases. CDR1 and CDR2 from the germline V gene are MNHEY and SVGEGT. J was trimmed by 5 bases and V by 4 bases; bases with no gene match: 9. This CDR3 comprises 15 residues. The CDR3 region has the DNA TGTGCCAGCAGTTCCCCATCAGGGGGCACGGAGACCCAGTACTTC. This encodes CASSSPSGGTETQYF.

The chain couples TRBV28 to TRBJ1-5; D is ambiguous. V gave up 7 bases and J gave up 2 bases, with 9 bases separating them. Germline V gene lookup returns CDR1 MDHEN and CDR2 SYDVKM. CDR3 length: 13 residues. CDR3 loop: CASTLGGNQPQHF. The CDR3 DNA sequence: TGTGCCAGCACTCTCGGGGGCAATCAGCCCCAGCATTTT. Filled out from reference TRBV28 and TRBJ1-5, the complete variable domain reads DVKVTQSSRYLVKRTGEKVFLECVQDMDHENMFWYRQDPGLGLRLIYFSYDVKMKEKGDIPEGYSVSREKKERFSLILESASTNQTSMYLCASTLGGNQPQHFGDGTRLSIL.

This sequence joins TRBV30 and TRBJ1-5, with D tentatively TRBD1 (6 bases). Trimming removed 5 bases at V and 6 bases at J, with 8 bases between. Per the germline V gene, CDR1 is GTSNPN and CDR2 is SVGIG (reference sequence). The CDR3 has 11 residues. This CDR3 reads CAWGGGQPQHF. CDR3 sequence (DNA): TGTGCCTGGGGGGGCGGTCAGCCCCAGCATTTT.

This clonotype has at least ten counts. CDR3 protein: CASSLGQQFTDTQYF. DNA of the CDR3: TGTGCCAGCAGCCTGGGACAGCAGTTCACAGATACGCAGTATTTT. The rearrangement links TRBV6-5 to TRBJ2-3; 7 bases line up with TRBD1. Germline CDR1 reads MNHEY; CDR2 reads SVGAGI. The CDR3 contains 15 residues. After removal of 6 bases from V and 2 bases from J, the junction contained 8 bases not matched to a gene.

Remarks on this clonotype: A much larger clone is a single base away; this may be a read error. CDR3 protein: CASGTSGKCEQYF. For the CDR3, the DNA is TGTGCCAGTGGGACTAGCGGGAAGTGCGAGCAGTACTTC. The chain joins TRBV12-3 or TRBV12-4 to TRBJ2-7; TRBD2 agrees at 13 bases. Unmatched junction bases numbered 5, after V lost 9 bases and J lost 6 bases. The CDR3 sequence is 13 residues long.

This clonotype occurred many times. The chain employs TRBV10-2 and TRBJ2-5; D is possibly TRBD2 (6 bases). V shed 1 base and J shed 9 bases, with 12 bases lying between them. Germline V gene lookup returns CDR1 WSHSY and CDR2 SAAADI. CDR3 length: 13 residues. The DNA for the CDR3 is TGCGCCAGCAGTGAGTTGGGGAGGTCGGCCCAGTACTTC. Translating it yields CASSELGRSAQYF.

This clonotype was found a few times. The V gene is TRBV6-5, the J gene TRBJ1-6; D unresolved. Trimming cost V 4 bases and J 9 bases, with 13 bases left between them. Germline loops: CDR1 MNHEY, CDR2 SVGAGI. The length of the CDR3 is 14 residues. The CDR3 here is CASSFVGAVSPLHF. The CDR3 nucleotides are TGTGCCAGCAGTTTCGTGGGAGCAGTTTCACCCCTCCACTTT.

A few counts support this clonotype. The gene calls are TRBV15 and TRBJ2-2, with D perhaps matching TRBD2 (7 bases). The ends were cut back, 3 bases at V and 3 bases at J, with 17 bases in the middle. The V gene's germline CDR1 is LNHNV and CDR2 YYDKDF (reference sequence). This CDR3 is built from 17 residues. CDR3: CATSRPRGGADTGELFF. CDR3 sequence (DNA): TGTGCCACCAGCAGGCCTAGGGGGGGCGCCGACACCGGGGAGCTGTTTTTT.

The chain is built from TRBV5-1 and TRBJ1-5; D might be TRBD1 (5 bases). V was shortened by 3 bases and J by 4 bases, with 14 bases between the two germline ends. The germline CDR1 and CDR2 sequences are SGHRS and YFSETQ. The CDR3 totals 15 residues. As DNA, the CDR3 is TGCGCCAGCAGCTCAGTCCCGGGGGGAAATCAGCCCCAGCATTTT. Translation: CASSSVPGGNQPQHF.

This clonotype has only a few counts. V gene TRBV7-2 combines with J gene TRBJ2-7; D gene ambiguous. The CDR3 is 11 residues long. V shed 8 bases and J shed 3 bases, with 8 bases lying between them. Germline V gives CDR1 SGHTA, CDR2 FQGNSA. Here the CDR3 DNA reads TGTGCCAGCCGGCCCCTCTACGAGCAGTACTTC. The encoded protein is CASRPLYEQYF.

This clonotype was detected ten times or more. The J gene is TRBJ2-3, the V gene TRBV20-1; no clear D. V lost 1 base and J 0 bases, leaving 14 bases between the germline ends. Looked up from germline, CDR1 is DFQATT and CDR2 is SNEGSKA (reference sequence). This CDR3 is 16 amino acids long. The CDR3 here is CSARAEVVLSTDTQYF. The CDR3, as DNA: TGCAGTGCTAGAGCTGAAGTGGTTCTTAGCACAGATACGCAGTATTTT.

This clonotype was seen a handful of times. The chain's CDR3 is CASSPDRVGNSPLHF. The CDR3 nucleotides are TGTGCCAGCAGTCCCGACAGGGTAGGAAATTCACCCCTCCACTTT. The J gene is TRBJ1-6, the V gene TRBV3-1, with 7 bases aligning to TRBD1. Germline lookup yields CDR1 LGHDT and CDR2 YNNKEL (reference sequence). This CDR3 has 15 residues. J gave up 7 bases and V 6 bases, and 9 bases lay outside the gene matches. Looking up the rest from reference TRBV3-1 and TRBJ1-6 gives the full variable domain: DTAVSQTPKYLVTQMGNDKSIKCEQNLGHDTMYWYKQDSKKFLKIMFSYNNKELIINETVPNRFSPKSPDKAHLNLHINSLELGDSAVYFCASSPDRVGNSPLHFGNGTRLTVT.

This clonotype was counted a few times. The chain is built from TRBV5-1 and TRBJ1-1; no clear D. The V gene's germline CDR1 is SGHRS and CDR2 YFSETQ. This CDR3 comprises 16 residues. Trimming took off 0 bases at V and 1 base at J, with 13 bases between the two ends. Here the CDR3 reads CASSLGSDGGNTEAFF. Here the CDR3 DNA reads TGCGCCAGCAGCTTGGGTTCAGACGGAGGGAACACTGAAGCTTTCTTT. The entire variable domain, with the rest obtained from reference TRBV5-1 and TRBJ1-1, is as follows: KAGVTQTPRYLIKTRGQQVTLSCSPISGHRSVSWYQQTPGQGLQFLFEYFSETQRNKGNFPGRFSGRQFSNSRSEMNVSTLELGDSALYLCASSLGSDGGNTEAFFGQGTRLTVV.

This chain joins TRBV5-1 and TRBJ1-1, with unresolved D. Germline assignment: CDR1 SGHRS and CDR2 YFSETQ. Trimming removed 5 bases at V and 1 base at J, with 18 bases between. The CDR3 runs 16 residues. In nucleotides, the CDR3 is TGCGCCAGCAGGAACCTCATTATGAGCAAGAACACTGAAGCTTTCTTT. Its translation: CASRNLIMSKNTEAFF.

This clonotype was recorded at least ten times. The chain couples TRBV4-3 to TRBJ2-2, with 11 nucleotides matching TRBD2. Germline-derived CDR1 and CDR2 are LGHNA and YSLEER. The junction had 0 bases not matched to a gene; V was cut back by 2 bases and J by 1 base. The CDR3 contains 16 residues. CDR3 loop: CASSQLAGGNTGELFF. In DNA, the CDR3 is TGCGCCAGCAGCCAACTAGCGGGAGGGAACACCGGGGAGCTGTTTTTT.

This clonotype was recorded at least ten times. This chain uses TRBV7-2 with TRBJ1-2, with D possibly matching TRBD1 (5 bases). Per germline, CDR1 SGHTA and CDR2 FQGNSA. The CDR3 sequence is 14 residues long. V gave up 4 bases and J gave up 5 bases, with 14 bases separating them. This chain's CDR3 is CASSSAGNGYGYTF. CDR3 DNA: TGTGCCAGCAGCTCGGCAGGGAACGGGTATGGCTACACCTTC. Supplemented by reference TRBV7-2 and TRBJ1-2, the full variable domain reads GAGVSQSPSNKVTEKGKDVELRCDPISGHTALYWYRQSLGQGLEFLIYFQGNSAPDKSGLPSDRFSAERTGGSVSTLTIQRTQQEDSAVYLCASSSAGNGYGYTFGSGTRLTVV.

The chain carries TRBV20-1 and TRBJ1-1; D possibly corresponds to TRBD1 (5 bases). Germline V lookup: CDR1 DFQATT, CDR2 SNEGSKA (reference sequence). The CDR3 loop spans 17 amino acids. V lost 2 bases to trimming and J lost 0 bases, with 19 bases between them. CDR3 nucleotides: TGCAGTGCTAGAAAAAGGGGCTTAGAAAGGTTGAACACTGAAGCTTTCTTT. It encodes CSARKRGLERLNTEAFF.

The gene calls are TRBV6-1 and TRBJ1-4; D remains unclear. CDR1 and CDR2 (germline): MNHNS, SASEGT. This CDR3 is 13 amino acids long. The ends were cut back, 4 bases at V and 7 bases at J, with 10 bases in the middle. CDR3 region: CASSGRGTEKLFF. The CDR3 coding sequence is TGTGCCAGCAGTGGCCGGGGTACTGAAAAACTGTTTTTT.

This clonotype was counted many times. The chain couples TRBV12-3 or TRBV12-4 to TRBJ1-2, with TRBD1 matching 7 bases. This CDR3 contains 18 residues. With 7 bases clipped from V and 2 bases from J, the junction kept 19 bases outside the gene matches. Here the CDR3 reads CASTSWAQGLNRNYGYTF. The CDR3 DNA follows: TGTGCCAGCACCTCGTGGGCACAGGGGCTCAATAGGAACTATGGCTACACCTTC.

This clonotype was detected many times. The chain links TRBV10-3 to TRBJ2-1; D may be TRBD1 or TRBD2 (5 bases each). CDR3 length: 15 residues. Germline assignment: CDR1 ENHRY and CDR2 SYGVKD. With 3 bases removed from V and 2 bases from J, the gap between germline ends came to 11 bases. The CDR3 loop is CAISDEGRAYNEQFF. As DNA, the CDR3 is TGTGCCATCAGTGATGAGGGCAGGGCCTACAATGAGCAGTTCTTC.

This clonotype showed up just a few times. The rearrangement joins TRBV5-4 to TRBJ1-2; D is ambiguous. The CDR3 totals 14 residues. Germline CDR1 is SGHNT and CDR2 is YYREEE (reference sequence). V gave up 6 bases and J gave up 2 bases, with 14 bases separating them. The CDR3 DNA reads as TGTGCCAGCACACGGACCGGCAGGAACTATGGCTACACCTTC. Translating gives CASTRTGRNYGYTF.